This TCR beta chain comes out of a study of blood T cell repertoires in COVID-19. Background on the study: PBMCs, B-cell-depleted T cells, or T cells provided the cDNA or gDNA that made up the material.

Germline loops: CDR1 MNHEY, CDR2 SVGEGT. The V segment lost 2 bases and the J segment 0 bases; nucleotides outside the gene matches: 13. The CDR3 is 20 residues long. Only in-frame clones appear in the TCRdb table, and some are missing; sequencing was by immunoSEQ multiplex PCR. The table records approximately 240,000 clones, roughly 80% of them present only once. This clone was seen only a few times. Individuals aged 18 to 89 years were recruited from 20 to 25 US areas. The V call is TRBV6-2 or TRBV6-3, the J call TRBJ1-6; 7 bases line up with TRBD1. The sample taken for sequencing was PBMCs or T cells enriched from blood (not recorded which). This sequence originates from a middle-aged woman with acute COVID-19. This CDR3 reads CASSYTTGTYASSYNSPLHF. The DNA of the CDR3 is TGTGCCAGCAGTTACACGACAGGGACCTACGCAAGCTCCTATAATTCACCCCTCCACTTT.